The clone carrying this T cell receptor beta chain was counted ten times or more. This entry is derived from a study of early T cells in non-severe SARS-CoV-2 infection. Researchers tagged individual cDNA molecules with unique molecular identifiers. TCRdb re-analysed the 5' RACE reads in MiXCR, keeping a single row per CDR3 protein. The sample contains tens of thousands of distinct CDR3 sequences, about 2.9% of which appear only once. With 0 bases removed from V and 4 bases from J, the gap between germline ends came to 13 bases. CDR1 and CDR2 (germline): SGHKS, YYEKEE (reference sequence). The CDR3 is 15 residues long.

The chain is built from TRBV5-5 and TRBJ1-1; D may be TRBD1 (5 bases). Source material: whole blood. This receptor was obtained from an adult who was a healthcare worker with PCR-confirmed SARS-CoV-2 infection or an uninfected control (not recorded which). The CDR3 loop reads CASSLEGVRSTEAFF. The DNA for the CDR3 is TGTGCCAGCAGCTTGGAAGGGGTCAGGAGCACTGAAGCTTTCTTT.